Listed below are T cell receptor beta chains from one sample, sequenced in a study of cytomegalovirus exposure and HLA in healthy donors. Profiling relied on immunoSEQ multiplex PCR, and the TCRdb table lists in-frame clones only, not all of them. The sample contains 95,000 to 150,000 clones, 80% to 85% of which appear only once. Sequencing was carried out using PBMCs. The receptors originated from a young man in good health and CMV-seronegative. CDR3s include the opening cysteine and the closing phenylalanine or tryptophan. A D gene is named only where the DNA matches it firmly. Expanded clones are given a class, and other clones once, few, many or no size at all.

D gene,J gene,clone size,V gene,CDR3 protein,CDR3 DNA
TRBD2,TRBJ2-7,NA,TRBV7-6,CASSLMGGSEQYF,TGTGCCAGCAGCTTAATGGGGGGGAGCGAGCAGTACTTC
TRBD1,TRBJ2-6,NA,TRBV30,CAWDRGAGANVLTF,TGTGCCTGGGACAGGGGGGCTGGGGCCAACGTCCTGACTTTC
TRBD2,TRBJ2-7,NA,TRBV27,CASSRNSGGLREQYF,TGTGCCAGCAGTAGAAATAGCGGGGGGCTGCGGGAGCAGTACTTC
TRBD1,TRBJ1-1,NA,TRBV9,CASSVAGGLNTEAFF,TGTGCCAGCAGCGTCGCAGGGGGCCTGAACACTGAAGCTTTCTTT
TRBD1,TRBJ1-4,once,TRBV4-1,CASSLIPTGVITNEKLFF,TGCGCCAGCAGCCTAATTCCGACAGGGGTGATAACTAATGAAAAACTGTTTTTT
TRBD2,TRBJ2-5,NA,TRBV9,CASSVGLAGVEETQYF,TGTGCCAGCAGCGTAGGGCTAGCGGGGGTAGAAGAGACCCAGTACTTC
NA,TRBJ1-2,NA,TRBV6-1,CASSATGSSFYGYTF,TGTGCCAGCAGTGCCACAGGGTCGTCGTTCTATGGCTACACCTTC
TRBD1,TRBJ2-5,NA,TRBV28,CASLAGTGAETQYF,TGTGCCAGCCTAGCCGGGACAGGGGCAGAGACCCAGTACTTC
TRBD1,TRBJ2-1,NA,TRBV19,CASSIGGTGQYEQFF,TGTGCCAGTAGTATAGGTGGGACAGGGCAGTATGAGCAGTTCTTC
NA,TRBJ1-4,NA,TRBV6-1,CASSGSPGAPNEKLFF,TGTGCCAGCAGTGGGTCCCCAGGGGCCCCCAATGAAAAACTGTTTTTT
TRBD2,TRBJ2-1,NA,TRBV9,CASSLAGSPYNEQFF,TGTGCCAGCAGCTTAGCGGGTAGCCCTTACAATGAGCAGTTCTTC
TRBD1,TRBJ1-1,NA,TRBV6-5,CASSTTGVGAEAFF,TGTGCCAGCAGTACTACAGGGGTTGGCGCTGAAGCTTTCTTT
TRBD1,TRBJ1-5,NA,TRBV7-9,CASSSGTGGNQPQHF,TGTGCCAGCAGCTCCGGGACAGGAGGTAATCAGCCCCAGCATTTT
NA,TRBJ2-3,NA,TRBV28,CASSLWGGPSTDTQYF,TGTGCCAGCAGTTTATGGGGGGGGCCTAGCACAGATACGCAGTATTTT
NA,TRBJ1-4,NA,TRBV2,CASRDGLRGGNEKLFF,TGTGCCAGCAGAGATGGCCTTCGGGGGGGTAATGAAAAACTGTTTTTT
NA,TRBJ1-1,NA,TRBV5-1,CASRAATASGTEAFF,TGCGCCAGCAGGGCGGCGACAGCTAGTGGGACTGAAGCTTTCTTT